These 17 T cell receptor beta chains originate from one sample sequenced in a study of cytomegalovirus exposure and HLA in healthy donors. PCR amplification relied on 60 Vbeta primers (plus 13 Jbeta primers). The table came from immunoSEQ multiplex PCR; TCRdb's copy has only in-frame clones and leaves some out. This sample yields some 93,000 clones, of which 82% are seen a single time; approximately 3.8% belongs to the top ten. Specimen: PBMCs. Every receptor here comes from a man aged 50 to 59 in good health and CMV-seronegative.

The chain recombines TRBV10-3 with TRBJ1-4; D gene ambiguous. The CDR3 contains 13 residues. Germline CDR1 ENHRY, CDR2 SYGVKD. The ends were cut back, 10 bases at V and 0 bases at J, with 9 bases in the middle. The CDR3 DNA follows: TGTGCCACCACTAAGGCAACTAATGAAAAACTGTTTTTT. It is translated as CATTKATNEKLFF.

V and J are TRBV28 and TRBJ2-3; 11 bases fit TRBD2. The CDR3 totals 15 residues. The J segment lost 5 bases and the V segment lost 5 bases, leaving 6 bases of the junction unmatched. Germline-derived CDR1 and CDR2 are MDHEN and SYDVKM. The CDR3 nucleotides read TGTGCCAGCAGTCCCCCCGGACTAGCGGGAGATACGCAGTATTTT. Protein sequence: CASSPPGLAGDTQYF.

This clone appeared a few times. This chain links TRBV6-1 with TRBJ1-2, with a weak D call TRBD1 (6 bases). V lost 10 bases, J lost 0 bases, and 15 bases lay in between. Germline assignment: CDR1 MNHNS and CDR2 SASEGT. The CDR3 has 14 residues. The CDR3 spells CAISQGVANYGYTF. CDR3 nucleotides: TGTGCCATCTCACAGGGAGTCGCTAACTATGGCTACACCTTC.

The CDR3 DNA is TGTGCCAGCAGTCGGGACAGGGGGAACATTCAGTACTTC. It yields the protein CASSRDRGNIQYF. The chain is built from TRBV28 and TRBJ2-4; 11 positions agree with TRBD1. There are 13 residues in the CDR3. The germline V gene has CDR1 MDHEN and CDR2 SYDVKM. The trim removed 5 bases at V and 7 bases at J, leaving 1 base unmatched.

The genes are TRBV10-3 and TRBJ2-3; 9 bases are shared with TRBD2. The CDR3 extends over 15 amino acids. CDR1 and CDR2 (germline): ENHRY, SYGVKD. This CDR3 reads CPAEGREGCTDTQYF. The DNA for the CDR3 is TGTCCGGCGGAAGGGCGGGAGGGTTGCACAGATACGCAGTATTTT.

J is TRBJ2-3 and V is TRBV11-3; 7 bases are shared with TRBD1. V was pared by 5 bases and J by 0 bases, with 5 bases of the junction left unmatched. Germline V gene lookup returns CDR1 SGHNT and CDR2 YENEEA. CDR3 length: 15 residues. The CDR3 bases are TGTGCCAGCAGCCCGGGACAGACGAGCACAGATACGCAGTATTTT. Its translation: CASSPGQTSTDTQYF.

The genes are TRBV28 and TRBJ2-2, with D uncertain. Germline V gene lookup returns CDR1 MDHEN and CDR2 SYDVKM. Trimming shortened V by 3 bases and J by 2 bases, and 7 bases separated the two germline ends. The CDR3 covers 14 residues. The CDR3 nucleotides read TGTGCCAGCAGTTTTTCCAGAAACACCGGGGAGCTGTTTTTT. It specifies CASSFSRNTGELFF.

On this clone itself: This same CDR3 is encoded by further DNA sequences in the sample. The CDR3 region is CASRPTGVPNQPQHF. The CDR3 bases are TGTGCCAGTAGACCAACAGGGGTTCCGAATCAGCCCCAGCATTTT. The chain employs TRBV6-1 and TRBJ1-5; TRBD1 aligns across 7 bases. The V gene's germline CDR1 is MNHNS and CDR2 SASEGT. The CDR3 is 15 amino acids. J lost 4 bases, V lost 9 bases, and 12 bases had no gene match.

The rearrangement uses TRBV5-1 and TRBJ2-7; maybe TRBD1 (5 bases). The CDR3 length is 15 residues. Germline loops: CDR1 SGHRS, CDR2 YFSETQ. V lost 0 bases and J 1 base, leaving 11 bases between the germline ends. CDR3 bases: TGCGCCAGCAGCTTGGGGGCAGGGATATCCTACGAGCAGTACTTC. It codes for CASSLGAGISYEQYF. The full variable domain, its missing parts supplied by reference TRBV5-1 and TRBJ2-7, is KAGVTQTPRYLIKTRGQQVTLSCSPISGHRSVSWYQQTPGQGLQFLFEYFSETQRNKGNFPGRFSGRQFSNSRSEMNVSTLELGDSALYLCASSLGAGISYEQYFGPGTRLTVT.

V usage is TRBV7-3 and J usage is TRBJ2-2, with 12 bases lining up with TRBD2. This CDR3 spans 16 amino acids. CDR1 and CDR2 (germline): SGHTA, FQGTGA. Trimming took 6 bases from V and 8 from J; bases not matched to a gene: 10. CDR3 sequence: CASRLAGGTAKGELFF. In DNA form, the CDR3 reads TGTGCCAGCAGACTAGCGGGAGGTACCGCAAAAGGGGAGCTGTTTTTT. The entire variable domain, with the rest obtained from reference TRBV7-3 and TRBJ2-2, is as follows: GAGVSQTPSNKVTEKGKYVELRCDPISGHTALYWYRQSLGQGPEFLIYFQGTGAADDSGLPNDRFFAVRPEGSVSTLKIQRTERGDSAVYLCASRLAGGTAKGELFFGEGSRLTVL.

This clone was recorded a few times. The chain uses TRBV6-5 and TRBJ2-7, with D unresolved. The V end lost 6 bases, the J end lost 5 bases, and 8 bases lay between the germline ends. The CDR3 extends over 11 amino acids. Looked up from germline, CDR1 is MNHEY and CDR2 is SVGAGI. The CDR3 DNA is TGTGCCAGCAGCCGAGGCAACGAGCAGTACTTC. Protein: CASSRGNEQYF.

The V gene is TRBV2, the J gene TRBJ1-1; 7 bases are a match to TRBD1. Germline CDR1 SNHLY, CDR2 FYNNEI. This CDR3 region has 16 residues. In nucleotides, the CDR3 is TGTGCTCGACCCACTGGGACAGTAAGCATGAACACTGAAGCTTTCTTT. Its protein is CARPTGTVSMNTEAFF.

The CDR3 DNA follows: TGTGCCAGTAGTATCTTGGACACCCTCTACAATGAGCAGTTCTTC. Its protein is CASSILDTLYNEQFF. The gene calls are TRBV19 and TRBJ2-1; perhaps TRBD1 as D (5 bases). V lost 3 bases to trimming and J lost 3 bases, with 12 bases between them. Germline V gives CDR1 LNHDA, CDR2 SQIVND (reference sequence). CDR3 length: 15 amino acids.

The chain couples TRBV2 to TRBJ1-5; TRBD1 might be the D (5 bases). Germline CDR1 SNHLY, CDR2 FYNNEI. With 7 bases removed from V and 6 bases from J, the gap between germline ends came to 13 bases. The CDR3 spans 13 residues. DNA for the CDR3: TGTGCCAGCACCCAAGGGGCAGGTCAGCCCCAGCATTTT. Protein: CASTQGAGQPQHF.

As to this clone: The same CDR3 also results from other DNA sequences found in this sample. The rearrangement links TRBV5-1 to TRBJ2-5, with D unclear. The CDR3 covers 11 residues. CDR1 SGHRS and CDR2 YFSETQ come from the germline V gene. Trimming stripped 4 bases from V and 2 bases from J, with 3 bases between. The CDR3 reads CASSQQETQYF. DNA of the CDR3: TGCGCCAGCAGCCAACAAGAGACCCAGTACTTC.

The chain couples TRBV7-9 to TRBJ2-4; tentatively, D is TRBD1 (5 bases). Germline-derived CDR1 and CDR2 are SEHNR and FQNEAQ (reference sequence). The CDR3 runs 13 residues. Trimming removed 1 base from V and 4 bases from J, with 5 bases in between. CDR3 residues: CASSLGQKNIQYF. The CDR3 DNA reads as TGTGCCAGCAGCTTAGGACAGAAAAACATTCAGTACTTC.

The V call is TRBV5-1, the J call TRBJ2-7, with D uncertain. Trimming pared 4 bases from V and 7 bases from J, leaving 15 bases between. The CDR3 loop spans 13 amino acids. CDR1 and CDR2 from the germline V gene are SGHRS and YFSETQ. The CDR3 nucleotides read TGCGCCAGCAGCCTGGGCCTCCTGAGGGAGCAGTACTTC. It codes for CASSLGLLREQYF.